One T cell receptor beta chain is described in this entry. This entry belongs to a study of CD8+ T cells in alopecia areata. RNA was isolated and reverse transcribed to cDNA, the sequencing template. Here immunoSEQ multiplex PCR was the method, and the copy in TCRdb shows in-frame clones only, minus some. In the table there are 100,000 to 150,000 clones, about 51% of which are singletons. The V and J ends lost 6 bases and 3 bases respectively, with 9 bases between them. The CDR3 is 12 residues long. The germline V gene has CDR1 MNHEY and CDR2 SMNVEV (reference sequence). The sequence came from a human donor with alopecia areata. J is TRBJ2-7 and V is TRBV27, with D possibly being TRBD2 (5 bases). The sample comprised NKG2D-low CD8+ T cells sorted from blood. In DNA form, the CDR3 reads TGTGCCAGCAGCGGGAATAACTACGAGCAGTACTTC. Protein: CASSGNNYEQYF.